Here is one TCR beta chain with its context. This entry belongs to a study of blood T cell repertoires in COVID-19. For the study at large: The cDNA or gDNA used as material had been derived from T cells, B-cell-depleted T cells, or PBMCs.

Per the authors' pipeline: For nucleated cells, counts were estimated from reference gene primer amplification. Assay used: immunoSEQ multiplex PCR; TCRdb lists only in-frame clones, some missing. Clone size and the V and J calls come from that table; the DNA yielded D and trimming. Among approximately 240,000 clones, approximately 90% were seen once, and the ten largest hold approximately 12%. CDR3 size: 15 residues. Germline assignment: CDR1 SGDLS and CDR2 YYNGEE. The V segment lost 0 bases and the J segment 7 bases; nucleotides outside the gene matches: 4. This chain joins TRBV9 and TRBJ1-6; TRBD1 agrees at 7 bases. Sequenced input: peripheral blood. The receptor comes from a young woman who had recovered from COVID-19. Here the CDR3 reads CASSVAAGGNSPLHF. The CDR3 nucleotides read TGTGCCAGCAGCGTAGCGGCAGGGGGAAATTCACCCCTCCACTTT.